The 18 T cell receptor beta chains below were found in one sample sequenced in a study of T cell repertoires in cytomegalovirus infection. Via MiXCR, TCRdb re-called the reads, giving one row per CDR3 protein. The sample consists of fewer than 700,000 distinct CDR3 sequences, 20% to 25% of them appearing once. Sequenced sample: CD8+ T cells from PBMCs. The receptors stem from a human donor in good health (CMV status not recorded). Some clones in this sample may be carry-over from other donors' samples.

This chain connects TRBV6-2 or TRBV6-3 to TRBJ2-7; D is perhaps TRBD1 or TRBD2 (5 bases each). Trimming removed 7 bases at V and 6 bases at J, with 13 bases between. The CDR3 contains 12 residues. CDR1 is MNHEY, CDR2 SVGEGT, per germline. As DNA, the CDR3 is TGTGCCAGCAACGCGGCAGGGACCGAGCAGTACGTC. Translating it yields CASNAAGTEQYV.

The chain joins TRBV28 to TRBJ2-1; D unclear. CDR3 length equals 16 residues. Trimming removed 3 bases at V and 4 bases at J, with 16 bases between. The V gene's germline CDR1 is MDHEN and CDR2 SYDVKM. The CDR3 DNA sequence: TGTGCCAGCAGTTTGAGCAGGCTGGGCGATTACAATGAGCAGTTCTTC. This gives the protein CASSLSRLGDYNEQFF.

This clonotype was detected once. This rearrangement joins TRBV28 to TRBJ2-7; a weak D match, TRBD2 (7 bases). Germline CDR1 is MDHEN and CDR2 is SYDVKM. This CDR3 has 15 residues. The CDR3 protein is CASSLMGGAGYEQYV. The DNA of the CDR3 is TGTGCCAGCAGTTTAATGGGGGGGGCGGGTTACGAGCAATACGTC.

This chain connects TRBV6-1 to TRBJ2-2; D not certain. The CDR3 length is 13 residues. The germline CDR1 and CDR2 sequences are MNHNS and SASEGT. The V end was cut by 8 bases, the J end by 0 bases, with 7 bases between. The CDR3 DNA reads TGTGCCAGCGGGATACCGAACACCGGGGAGCTGTTTTTT. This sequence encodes CASGIPNTGELFF.

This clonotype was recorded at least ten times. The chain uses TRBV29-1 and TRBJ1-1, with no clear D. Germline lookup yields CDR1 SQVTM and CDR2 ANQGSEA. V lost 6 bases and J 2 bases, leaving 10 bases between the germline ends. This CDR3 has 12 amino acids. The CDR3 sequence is CSVDTANTEAFF. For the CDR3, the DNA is TGCAGCGTGGATACGGCAAACACTGAAGCTTTCTTT.

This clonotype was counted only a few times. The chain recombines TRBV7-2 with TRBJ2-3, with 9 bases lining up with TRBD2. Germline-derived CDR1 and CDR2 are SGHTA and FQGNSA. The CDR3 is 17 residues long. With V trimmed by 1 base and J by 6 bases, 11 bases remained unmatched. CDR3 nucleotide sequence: TGTGCCAGCAGCTTAGATAGCGGGGGCCACCCCCCGGATACGCAGTATTTT. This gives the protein CASSLDSGGHPPDTQYF.

DNA of the CDR3: TGCAGTGCTCTCGGACAGGGGTTAATCTATGGCTACACCTTC. It codes for CSALGQGLIYGYTF. J is TRBJ1-2 and V is TRBV20-1; the match to TRBD1 covers 9 bases. The germline V gene has CDR1 DFQATT and CDR2 SNEGSKA (reference sequence). V trimming: 5 bases; J trimming: 4 bases; junction bases outside the gene matches: 8. The CDR3 is made up of 14 amino acids.

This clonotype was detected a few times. The CDR3 loop reads CASGLLEQYV. The CDR3 DNA follows: TGTGCCAGCGGCCTGCTCGAGCAGTACGTC. The chain joins TRBV27 to TRBJ2-7; D uncertain. This CDR3 contains 10 residues. Germline CDR1 is MNHEY and CDR2 is SMNVEV (reference sequence). V was shortened by 8 bases and J by 6 bases, with 8 bases between the two germline ends.

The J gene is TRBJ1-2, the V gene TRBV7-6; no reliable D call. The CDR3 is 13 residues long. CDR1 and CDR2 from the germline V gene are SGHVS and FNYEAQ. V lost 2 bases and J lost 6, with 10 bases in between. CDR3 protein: CASSLSHRNGYTF. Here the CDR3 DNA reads TGTGCCAGCAGCTTATCCCACCGGAATGGCTACACCTTC.

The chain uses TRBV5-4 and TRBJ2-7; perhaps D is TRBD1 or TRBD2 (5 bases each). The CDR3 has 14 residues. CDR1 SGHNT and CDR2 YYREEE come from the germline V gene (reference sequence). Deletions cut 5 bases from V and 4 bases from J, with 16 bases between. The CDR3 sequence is CASSIGWGSYEQYF. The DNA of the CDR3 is TGTGCCAGCAGTATTGGATGGGGGTCATACGAGCAGTACTTC. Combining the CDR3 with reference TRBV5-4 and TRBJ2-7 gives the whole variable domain ETGVTQSPTHLIKTRGQQVTLRCSSQSGHNTVSWYQQALGQGPQFIFQYYREEENGRGNFPPRFSGLQFPNYSSELNVNALELDDSALYLCASSIGWGSYEQYFGPGTRLTVT.

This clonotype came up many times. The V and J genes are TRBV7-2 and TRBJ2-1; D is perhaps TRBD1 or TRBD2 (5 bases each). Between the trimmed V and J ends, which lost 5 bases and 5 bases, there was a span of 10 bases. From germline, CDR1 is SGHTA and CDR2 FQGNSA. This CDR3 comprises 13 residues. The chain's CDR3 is CASSPGTHNEQFF. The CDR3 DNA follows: TGTGCCAGCAGCCCGGGGACCCACAATGAGCAGTTCTTC.

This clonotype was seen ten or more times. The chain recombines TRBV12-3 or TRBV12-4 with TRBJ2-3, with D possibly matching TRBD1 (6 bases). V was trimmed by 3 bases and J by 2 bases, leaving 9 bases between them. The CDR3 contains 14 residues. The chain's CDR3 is CASSFRGTTDTQYF. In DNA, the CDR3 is TGTGCCAGCAGTTTTAGGGGGACCACAGATACGCAGTATTTT.

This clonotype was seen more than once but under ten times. The CDR3 DNA follows: TGCGCCAGCAGCCAGGTCTTAGGAGGGACCCAGCATTTT. Encoded protein: CASSQVLGGTQHF. The gene calls are TRBV10-1 and TRBJ1-5; D is unclear. The CDR3 covers 13 residues. V lost 6 bases, J lost 11 bases, and 17 bases lay in between. Germline-derived CDR1 and CDR2 are WNHNN and SYGVQD (reference sequence).

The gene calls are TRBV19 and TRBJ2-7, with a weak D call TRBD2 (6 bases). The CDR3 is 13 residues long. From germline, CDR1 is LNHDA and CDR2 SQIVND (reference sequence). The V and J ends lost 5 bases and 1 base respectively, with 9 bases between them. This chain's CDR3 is CASSASVSYEQYF. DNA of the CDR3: TGTGCCAGTAGTGCTAGCGTGTCCTACGAGCAGTACTTC. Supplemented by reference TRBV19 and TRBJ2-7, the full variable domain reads DGGITQSPKYLFRKEGQNVTLSCEQNLNHDAMYWYRQDPGQGLRLIYYSQIVNDFQKGDIAEGYSVSREKKESFPLTVTSAQKNPTAFYLCASSASVSYEQYFGPGTRLTVT.

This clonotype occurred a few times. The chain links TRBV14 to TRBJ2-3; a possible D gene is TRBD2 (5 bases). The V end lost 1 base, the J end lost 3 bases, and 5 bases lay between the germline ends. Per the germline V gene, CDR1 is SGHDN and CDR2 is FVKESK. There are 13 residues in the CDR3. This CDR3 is CASSQAGTDTQYF. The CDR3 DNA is TGTGCCAGCAGCCAAGCGGGAACAGATACGCAGTATTTT.

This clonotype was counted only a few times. CDR3 in DNA: TGCAGCGTTGTAGTGCTCTGGGATCGGACGGGGGCTGAGCAGTTCTTC. Protein sequence: CSVVVLWDRTGAEQFF. The V and J genes are TRBV29-1 and TRBJ2-1, with D tentatively TRBD1 or TRBD2 (6 bases each). The CDR3 covers 16 residues. Trimming removed 4 bases from V and 9 bases from J, with 25 bases in between. Germline V gives CDR1 SQVTM, CDR2 ANQGSEA.

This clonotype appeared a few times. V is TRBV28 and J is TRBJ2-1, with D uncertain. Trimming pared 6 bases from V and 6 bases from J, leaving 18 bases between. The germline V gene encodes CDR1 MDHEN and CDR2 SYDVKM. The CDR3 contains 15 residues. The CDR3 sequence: CASRFDFSTINEQFF. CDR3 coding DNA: TGTGCCAGCAGATTTGACTTCTCTACGATCAATGAGCAGTTCTTC.

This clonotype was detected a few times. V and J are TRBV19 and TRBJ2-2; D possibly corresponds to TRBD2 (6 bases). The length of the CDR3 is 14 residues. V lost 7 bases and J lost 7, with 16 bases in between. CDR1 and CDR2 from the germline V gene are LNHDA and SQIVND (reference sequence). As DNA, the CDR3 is TGTGCCAGTACCCTAGGGTCGGGAGTCGGGGAGCTGTTTTTT. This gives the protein CASTLGSGVGELFF.